This T cell receptor beta chain was retrieved from a study of shared clonotypes between healthy human individuals. Clones were read by immunoSEQ multiplex PCR, and TCRdb kept only the in-frame ones, dropping some. Of about 650,000 clones in the sample, roughly 95% are singletons; the top ten hold around 0.11%. Naive CD8 cells lacked CD45RO, underwent positive selection for CCR7 and left out terminally differentiated effector memory CD45RA+ cells. Sequenced: naive CD8+ T cells sorted from blood. The sequence was collected from a woman younger than 45 in good health.

CDR3 sequence reads: CASSLLGTSSEQYF. In DNA, the CDR3 is TGTGCCAGCAGCTTGCTTGGGACTAGTAGCGAGCAGTACTTC. The chain has TRBV5-8 and TRBJ2-5; 8 bases line up with TRBD2. The assigned J gene may be wrong: the sequence end matches TRBJ2-7 better. Germline V gene data show CDR1 as SGHTS and CDR2 as YDEGEE. The length of the CDR3 is 14 residues.